This T cell receptor beta chain derives from a study of molecular identifiers for immune sequencing clone quantification. Bulk TCR libraries were made with methods that had been previously described and with listed TCR primers. TCRdb re-derived calls from the PCR reads in MiXCR, one entry per CDR3 protein. Of about 640,000 distinct CDR3 sequences listed, around 20% are singletons. Looked up from germline, CDR1 is DFQATT and CDR2 is SNEGSKA (reference sequence). This CDR3 comprises 15 residues. As to this clonotype: A much bigger clone sits one base away, suggesting this may be a read error.

The genes are TRBV20-1 and TRBJ2-7; 9 bases are a match to TRBD2. The sequence was collected from a human donor in good health. Some libraries in this study had Jurkat cell RNA spiked in. Material: naive CD8+ T cells from blood, with Jurkat cell RNA spiked in. Noted subset: FACS-sorted CD8+CD4-CCR7+CD45RA+ naive T cells. CDR3: CSAREVGTSSYERYF. Written as DNA, the CDR3 is TGCAGTGCTAGAGAAGTCGGGACTAGCTCCTACGAGCGGTACTTC.